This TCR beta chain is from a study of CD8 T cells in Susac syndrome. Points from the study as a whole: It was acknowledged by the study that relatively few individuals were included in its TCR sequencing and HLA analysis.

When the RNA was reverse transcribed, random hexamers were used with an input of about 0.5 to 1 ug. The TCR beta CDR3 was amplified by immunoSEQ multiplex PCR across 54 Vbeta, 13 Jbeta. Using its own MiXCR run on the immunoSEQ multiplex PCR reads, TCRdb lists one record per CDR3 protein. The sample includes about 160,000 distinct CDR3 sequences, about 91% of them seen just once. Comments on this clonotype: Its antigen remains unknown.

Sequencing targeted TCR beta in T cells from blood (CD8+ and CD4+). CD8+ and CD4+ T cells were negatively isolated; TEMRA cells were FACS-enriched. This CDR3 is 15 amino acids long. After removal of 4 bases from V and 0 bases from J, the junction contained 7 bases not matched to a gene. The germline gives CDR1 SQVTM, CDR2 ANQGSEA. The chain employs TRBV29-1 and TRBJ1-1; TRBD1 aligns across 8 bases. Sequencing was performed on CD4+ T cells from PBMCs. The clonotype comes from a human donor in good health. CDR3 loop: CSVGQGALLNTEAFF. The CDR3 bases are TGCAGCGTTGGGCAGGGGGCACTCTTGAACACTGAAGCTTTCTTT.